The clone carrying this T cell receptor (beta chain) was detected ten times or more. The antigen is not known. Sorting captured naive CD8 T cells as CD8+CD4-CCR7+CD45RA+. The entry originates in a study of molecular identifiers for immune sequencing clone quantification. TCRdb re-called the PCR reads with MiXCR, one entry per CDR3 protein. The profile shows roughly 97,000 distinct CDR3 sequences, more than 20% of them singletons. Study-level points and caveats: It was shown that clones above 20 RNA copies held over 98% of effector molecules, but under 1% in naive cells. Reportedly, one cell's Jurkat TCR RNA was detected within one million naive CD8 cells.

Losses at the gene ends were 5 bases for V and 0 bases for J; bases not matched to a gene: 3. This CDR3 spans 16 amino acids. Germline lookup yields CDR1 MGHRA and CDR2 YSYEKL. The receptor's source is a human donor in good health. Some libraries in this study had Jurkat cell RNA spiked in. Sample: naive CD8+ T cells from blood, with Jurkat cell RNA spiked in. Subset here: FACS-sorted CD8+CD4-CCR7+CD45RA+ naive T cells. The V and J genes are TRBV4-1 and TRBJ2-3, with TRBD2 identical over 12 bases. The CDR3 reads CASSKLAGGSTDTQYF. The CDR3 bases are TGCGCCAGCAGCAAACTAGCGGGGGGTAGCACAGATACGCAGTATTTT.